This T cell receptor (beta chain) came from a study of blood T cell repertoires in COVID-19. J was trimmed by 6 bases and V by 1 base; bases with no gene match: 10. Germline lookup yields CDR1 LGHNA and CDR2 YSLEER. This CDR3 spans 16 amino acids. Source study methods: Reference gene primer amplification yielded estimated nucleated cell counts. Method: immunoSEQ multiplex PCR; TCRdb's copy keeps in-frame clones and lacks some. For V, J and clone size, that table is used; D and trimming come from the DNA. The table records some 350,000 clones, roughly 90% of them present only once. This chain connects TRBV4-3 to TRBJ1-2, with 8 bases that match TRBD1. Sequencing was carried out using peripheral blood. The clonotype originates from a woman aged 70-85 years with COVID-19, enrolled during active disease. CDR3 nucleotide sequence: TGCGCCAGCAGCCAAGTACCGCGGGACAGGAGTAATGGCTACACCTTC. Protein product: CASSQVPRDRSNGYTF.